Below, one T cell receptor (beta chain) is given with its context. No antigen is known for it. This sample is part of a study of T cells in Graves' hyperthyroidism and ophthalmopathy. The CDR3 totals 13 residues. Losses at the gene ends were 8 bases for V and 4 bases for J; bases not matched to a gene: 7. Germline loops: CDR1 MNHNS, CDR2 SASEGT. The TCR beta CDR3 regions underwent amplification using RNA transcripts as the source. First-round RT-PCR of the TCR CDR3 relied on the HTBI primer set. TCRdb used MiXCR to reprocess the multiplex PCR reads, holding one entry per CDR3 protein. The sample records about 620,000 distinct CDR3 sequences, about 17% being singletons. Study observations and caveats: Onset of ophthalmopathy came a median roughly 6 months after the model predicted it. Most expanded thyroid clonotypes above 0.001 recurred in blood.

The definition of stable Graves' hyperthyroidism was no ophthalmopathy progression within 18 months. The source of this sequence is a woman younger than 45 with Graves' hyperthyroidism. Sequencing was done on a sample of blood. This chain links TRBV6-1 with TRBJ1-2; TRBD1 matches at 7 bases. The CDR3 DNA reads as TGTGCCAGCGGACCTGACAGGGCCTATGGCTACACCTTC. It yields the protein CASGPDRAYGYTF.